Reported below is one TCR beta chain. This sample was taken from a study of blood T cells in healthy people across ages. Trimming at V came to 4 bases and at J to 13 bases, leaving 7 bases not matched to a gene. The CDR3 loop spans 12 amino acids. Next came a second PCR, run for about 7 to 12 cycles, which used a sample-barcoded 5' primer along with a J-beta primer mix. TCRdb re-called the 5' RACE reads with MiXCR, one entry per CDR3 protein. The sample comprises 600,000 to 800,000 distinct CDR3 sequences, around 21% of which are singletons, and 3.6% rests with the top ten. The genes are TRBV12-3 or TRBV12-4 and TRBJ1-5; 7 positions match TRBD1. Material for sequencing was blood. The clonotype was recovered from an older man in good health. CDR3 sequence: CASSSRDSQQHF. The CDR3 DNA sequence: TGTGCCAGCAGTTCCCGGGACAGCCAACAGCATTTT.